The next 29 T cell receptor beta chains were all read from a single sample in a study of low-dose radiotherapy and immunotherapy resistance in tumors. The time point is: before trial treatment. Covering alpha and beta chains, TRAV- and TRBV-specific primers were used for the first-strand cDNA. Over roughly 19 PCR cycles, TCRs were amplified from a constant-region primer and V-primer adapter. From the reads, TCRdb called clonotypes with MiXCR, one entry per CDR3 protein. Of 80,000 to 95,000 distinct CDR3 sequences detected, roughly a tenth appear once; the ten largest clones hold 1%. The sample here was PBMCs, taken before treatment. These receptor sequences come from a male donor with prostate cancer.

Here the CDR3 reads CASSRGLDWITGELFF. The DNA for the CDR3 is TGCGCCAGCAGCCGTGGCCTCGACTGGATCACCGGGGAGCTGTTTTTT. J is TRBJ2-2 and V is TRBV4-1; D is ambiguous. The V gene lost 4 bases and the J gene lost 4 bases, with 16 bases spanning the gap. CDR1 is MGHRA and CDR2 is YSYEKL in the germline V gene. The CDR3 is made up of 16 amino acids.

Turning to this clonotype: This may stem from a read error, because a much larger clone lies one nucleotide away. V and J are TRBV18 and TRBJ2-6; D might be TRBD1 (6 bases). The CDR3 spans 17 residues. Germline assignment: CDR1 KGHSH and CDR2 LQKENI. The CDR3 sequence: CASSPEDQGSGADVLTF. CDR3 DNA: TGTGCCAGCTCACCGGAGGATCAGGGGTCTGGGGCCGACGTCCTGACTTTC.

This clonotype has at least ten counts. The junction differs from germline at one of its ends, possibly a read error. V usage is TRBV18 and J usage is TRBJ2-7; D remains ambiguous. The CDR3 is 15 residues long. Germline lookup yields CDR1 KGHSH and CDR2 LQKENI. CDR3 coding DNA: TGTGCCAGCTCACCAGTTCAGGCTCCCTCCCACGAGCAGTACTTC. This codes for CASSPVQAPSHEQYF.

This clonotype was observed at least ten times. The V gene is TRBV28, the J gene TRBJ2-4, with no clear D. Trimming stripped 8 bases from V and 4 bases from J, with 12 bases between. The germline CDR1 and CDR2 sequences are MDHEN and SYDVKM. The CDR3 runs to 13 residues. DNA for the CDR3: TGTGCCAGCGGCCGAGGCGGAAAAAACATTCAGTACTTC. Translating it yields CASGRGGKNIQYF.

Many counts were recorded for this clonotype. This chain joins TRBV6-2 or TRBV6-3 and TRBJ2-7, with TRBD2 matching 9 bases. Germline V gene data show CDR1 as MNHEY and CDR2 as SVGEGT. J lost 0 bases, V lost 7 bases, and 7 bases had no gene match. The CDR3 is made up of 15 amino acids. The CDR3 bases are TGTGCCAGCAACCAACTAGCGGGCACCTCCTACGAGCAGTACTTC. As protein: CASNQLAGTSYEQYF.

This clonotype was found many times. The chain carries TRBV7-2 and TRBJ2-5, with D unresolved. Germline V gene data show CDR1 as SGHTA and CDR2 as FQGNSA. The CDR3 is 16 residues long. The V end lost 0 bases, the J end lost 3 bases, and 14 bases lay between the germline ends. This CDR3 reads CASSLAHQATKETQYF. CDR3 DNA: TGTGCCAGCAGCTTAGCGCATCAGGCAACGAAAGAGACCCAGTACTTC.

At least ten counts were recorded for this clonotype. V and J are TRBV28 and TRBJ1-3; D gene uncertain. There are 16 residues in the CDR3. Germline V gene data show CDR1 as MDHEN and CDR2 as SYDVKM. Trimming took 4 bases from V and 0 from J, leaving 13 bases between them. CDR3 DNA sequence: TGTGCCAGCAGTTCCCTGGGAGGATCCTCTGGAAACACCATATATTTT. This encodes CASSSLGGSSGNTIYF.

This clonotype was seen ten or more times. V gene TRBV19 combines with J gene TRBJ1-4, with D unclear. V was pared by 9 bases and J by 0 bases, with 8 bases between. The germline V gene encodes CDR1 LNHDA and CDR2 SQIVND (reference sequence). This CDR3 has 13 residues. This CDR3 reads CASKGATNEKLFF. The CDR3 bases are TGTGCCAGCAAGGGAGCAACTAATGAAAAACTGTTTTTT.

This clonotype was counted ten times or more. This chain uses TRBV6-6 with TRBJ1-1; D ambiguous. The germline V and J ends were trimmed by 4 bases and 2 bases, with 8 bases remaining between them. Germline V gene sequence: CDR1 MNHNY, CDR2 SVGAGI (reference sequence). CDR3 length equals 13 residues. CDR3 nucleotides: TGTGCCAGCAGTTCACAGTCAAACACTGAAGCTTTCTTT. Translating gives CASSSQSNTEAFF.

This clonotype occurred many times. CDR3 region: CASSSSNGGSSYEQYF. CDR3 DNA: TGTGCCAGCAGTTCCTCGAACGGGGGTAGCTCCTACGAGCAGTACTTC. The rearrangement links TRBV6-6 to TRBJ2-7; D might be TRBD2 (6 bases). Trimming removed 4 bases from V and 0 bases from J, with 16 bases in between. The CDR3 spans 16 residues. Germline CDR1 is MNHNY and CDR2 is SVGAGI (reference sequence).

This clonotype was counted at least ten times. V and J are TRBV28 and TRBJ2-7, with 9 bases that match TRBD2. Germline V CDR1 and CDR2: MDHEN, SYDVKM. The junction had 4 bases not matched to a gene; V was cut back by 2 bases and J by 2 bases. The CDR3 has 15 amino acids. CDR3 residues: CASSLILAGTYEQYF. CDR3 DNA: TGTGCCAGCAGTTTAATCCTAGCGGGGACCTACGAGCAGTACTTC.

V is TRBV28 and J is TRBJ1-2, with 7 nucleotides matching TRBD1. The CDR3 contains 15 residues. Per the germline V gene, CDR1 is MDHEN and CDR2 is SYDVKM. V dropped 8 bases and J dropped 2; count of bases not matched to a gene: 11. The CDR3 sequence: CASVGRGSGNYGYTF. As DNA, the CDR3 is TGTGCCAGCGTAGGCAGGGGGTCGGGGAACTATGGCTACACCTTC.

There are a few counts of this clonotype. The chain recombines TRBV27 with TRBJ2-1; maybe TRBD2 (7 bases). The V end was cut by 5 bases, the J end by 8 bases, with 13 bases between. Germline CDR1 reads MNHEY; CDR2 reads SMNVEV (reference sequence). CDR3 length: 13 amino acids. CDR3: CASSPRGAHEQFF. The CDR3 DNA follows: TGTGCCAGCAGTCCACGGGGGGCCCATGAGCAGTTCTTC.

This chain uses TRBV5-1 with TRBJ2-3; 8 bases are shared with TRBD2. The CDR3 has 16 residues. The V gene's germline CDR1 is SGHRS and CDR2 YFSETQ. The V and J ends lost 2 bases and 3 bases, in that order; junction bases with no gene match: 8. CDR3 residues: CASSFNPTGGTDTQYF. The CDR3 bases are TGCGCCAGCAGCTTTAACCCCACGGGGGGGACAGATACGCAGTATTTT.

This rearrangement joins TRBV20-1 to TRBJ2-1; 10 bases fit TRBD1. Germline V gives CDR1 DFQATT, CDR2 SNEGSKA (reference sequence). The CDR3 consists of 14 residues. V shed 6 bases and J 2 bases; nucleotides not matched to a gene: 4. The CDR3 DNA is TGCAGTGCGTCGGGGACAGGGGCCTACAATGAGCAGTTCTTC. It yields the protein CSASGTGAYNEQFF.

At least ten counts were recorded for this clonotype. The rearrangement joins TRBV20-1 to TRBJ1-2, with 8 positions matching TRBD1. The CDR3 sequence is 13 residues long. Trimming took 2 bases from V and 7 from J; bases not matched to a gene: 6. Germline lookup yields CDR1 DFQATT and CDR2 SNEGSKA (reference sequence). CDR3 bases: TGCAGTGCTAGACAACAGGGGGAGTCTGGCTACACCTTC. This sequence encodes CSARQQGESGYTF.

This clonotype has ten or more counts. The V gene is TRBV5-1, the J gene TRBJ2-7, with D uncertain. The germline V and J ends were trimmed by 0 bases and 2 bases, with 12 bases remaining between them. The CDR3 totals 15 residues. Germline CDR1 is SGHRS and CDR2 is YFSETQ. Written as DNA, the CDR3 is TGCGCCAGCAGCTTGGGCCCCACGCGAACCTACGAGCAGTACTTC. Its protein product is CASSLGPTRTYEQYF.

The sample holds a few counts of this clonotype. V usage is TRBV6-1 and J usage is TRBJ1-2; D might be TRBD1 (5 bases). Trimming took 3 bases from V and 7 from J, leaving 12 bases between them. In germline, CDR1 is MNHNS, CDR2 SASEGT. The CDR3 loop spans 13 amino acids. CDR3 sequence (DNA): TGTGCCAGCAGTGAGGGCCAGGGAAGTGGCTACACCTTC. This translates into CASSEGQGSGYTF.

This clonotype was seen at least ten times. The genes are TRBV5-4 and TRBJ2-7; D might be TRBD2 (5 bases). CDR1 is SGHNT, CDR2 YYREEE, per germline (reference sequence). Trimming shortened V by 0 bases and J by 1 base, and 14 bases separated the two germline ends. The CDR3 is 16 amino acids. Written as DNA, the CDR3 is TGTGCCAGCAGCTTGGGTAGTGGTAGCGCTTCCTACGAGCAGTACTTC. It is translated as CASSLGSGSASYEQYF.

This clonotype has at least ten counts. This chain joins TRBV20-1 and TRBJ2-7; 11 nucleotides line up with TRBD2. The CDR3 has 14 amino acids. The V gene's germline CDR1 is DFQATT and CDR2 SNEGSKA (reference sequence). V gave up 5 bases and J gave up 3 bases; unmatched junction bases: 6. The CDR3 loop is CSAGTSGSVYEQYF. The CDR3 bases are TGCAGTGCTGGAACTAGCGGGAGCGTCTACGAGCAGTACTTC.

This clonotype was recorded many times. The gene calls are TRBV7-2 and TRBJ2-1, with D possibly called TRBD1 or TRBD2 (5 bases each). CDR1 is SGHTA and CDR2 is FQGNSA in the germline V gene. V was trimmed by 8 bases and J by 6 bases, leaving 17 bases between them. The CDR3 covers 14 residues. The CDR3 reads CASEGTGVINEQFF. The CDR3 DNA is TGTGCCAGCGAGGGGACGGGCGTAATCAATGAGCAGTTCTTC.

This clonotype was seen repeatedly, ten times or more. The chain links TRBV28 to TRBJ1-3; possibly TRBD1 for D (5 bases). Trimming removed 6 bases from V and 4 bases from J, with 22 bases in between. This CDR3 has 17 residues. Germline values: CDR1 MDHEN, CDR2 SYDVKM. The CDR3 region has the DNA TGTGCCAGCAGAAGTTTTGGGGGGTCCTCGGGAGGAAACACCATATATTTT. Translating gives CASRSFGGSSGGNTIYF.

At least ten counts were recorded for this clonotype. This sequence joins TRBV15 and TRBJ1-5, with no clear D. CDR1 is LNHNV and CDR2 is YYDKDF in the germline V gene (reference sequence). The CDR3 is 12 residues long. V lost 3 bases to trimming and J lost 5 bases, with 5 bases between them. The CDR3 bases are TGTGCCACCAGCAGCCAGGATCAGCCCCAGCATTTT. The encoded protein is CATSSQDQPQHF.

This clonotype appeared many times. The chain couples TRBV28 to TRBJ2-5; D gene ambiguous. This CDR3 contains 13 residues. CDR1 and CDR2 from the germline V gene are MDHEN and SYDVKM. Trimming cost V 6 bases and J 4 bases, with 12 bases left between them. This chain's CDR3 is CASRRASLETQYF. The CDR3 region has the DNA TGTGCCAGCAGACGCGCTAGTCTAGAGACCCAGTACTTC.

This clonotype was observed at least ten times. The chain carries TRBV7-9 and TRBJ2-3, with TRBD2 matching over 11 bases. The CDR3 contains 16 residues. Germline lookup yields CDR1 SEHNR and CDR2 FQNEAQ (reference sequence). Trimming removed 8 bases from V and 1 base from J; junction bases left unmatched: 8. The CDR3 DNA follows: TGTGCCAGCGAGCTAGCGGGAGGCTTAGGCACAGATACGCAGTATTTT. As protein: CASELAGGLGTDTQYF.

This clonotype was counted ten times or more. V and J are TRBV6-5 and TRBJ1-2; 7 positions match TRBD1. Per the germline V gene, CDR1 is MNHEY and CDR2 is SVGAGI. Trimming at V came to 2 bases and at J to 4 bases, leaving 1 base not matched to a gene. This CDR3 has 13 amino acids. The CDR3 bases are TGTGCCAGCAGTTACGACAGGGTCTATGGCTACACCTTC. Protein sequence: CASSYDRVYGYTF.

This clonotype was picked up many times. As DNA, the CDR3 is TGTGCCAGCAGCTTAGCCCCAGGGTTTTACAATGAGCAGTTCTTC. This codes for CASSLAPGFYNEQFF. The chain employs TRBV7-2 and TRBJ2-1; weak D call: TRBD1 (5 bases). Germline-derived CDR1 and CDR2 are SGHTA and FQGNSA. V was clipped by 0 bases and J by 4 bases, with 10 bases between them. This CDR3 contains 15 residues.

As for this clonotype: With a much larger clone just one base away, this may be a read error. Since the CDR3 does not end with the conserved phenylalanine or tryptophan, this likely comes from a read error. Written as DNA, the CDR3 is TGTGCCAGCAGTTTGGGACAGGGTGTTAATGGCTACACCTAC. The encoded protein is CASSLGQGVNGYTY. The V and J genes are TRBV27 and TRBJ1-2, with 9 nucleotides matching TRBD1. Germline trimming cut 3 bases from V and 6 bases from J; bases unmatched to any gene: 5. CDR3 length equals 14 residues. Germline CDR1 is MNHEY and CDR2 is SMNVEV (reference sequence).

At least ten counts were recorded for this clonotype. CDR3 in amino acids: CASSFRPDRMTEAFF. CDR3 nucleotide sequence: TGTGCCAGCAGTTTCAGGCCCGACAGGATGACTGAAGCTTTCTTT. The chain is built from TRBV27 and TRBJ1-1; a possible D gene is TRBD1 (6 bases). Germline CDR1 MNHEY, CDR2 SMNVEV (reference sequence). Deletions cut 3 bases from V and 5 bases from J, with 16 bases between. This CDR3 has 15 residues.